The rows below give T cell receptor beta chains drawn from one sample of a study of identical twins. TCRdb re-derived calls from the 5' RACE reads in MiXCR, one entry per CDR3 protein. The sample lists under 250,000 distinct CDR3 sequences; 9.5% to 15% were seen once. This same sample was also part of a study on yellow fever vaccine responses in identical twins.

The sequenced sample was memory (CD45RO+) T cells sorted from blood. All receptors come from a woman aged 18-29 years in good health. CDR3s include the opening cysteine and the closing phenylalanine or tryptophan. D genes are given only for firm matches. Clone size, where shown, is once, few, many, or a class for clones that have expanded.

d_gene: TRBD2
j_gene: TRBJ2-1
abundance: many
v_gene: TRBV28
CDR3aa: CASRKQGPIQIAGGPYNEQFF
CDR3nt: TGTGCCAGCAGAAAACAGGGGCCAATACAAATAGCGGGAGGGCCCTACAATGAGCAGTTCTTC

d_gene: TRBD1
j_gene: TRBJ2-6
abundance: .
v_gene: TRBV30
CDR3aa: CAWNKDRSGANVLTF
CDR3nt: TGTGCCTGGAATAAGGACAGGTCTGGGGCCAACGTCCTGACTTTC

d_gene: TRBD1
j_gene: TRBJ2-2
abundance: .
v_gene: TRBV4-3
CDR3aa: CASRTGFGTGELFF
CDR3nt: TGCGCCAGCAGGACAGGGTTCGGCACCGGGGAGCTGTTTTTT

d_gene: TRBD1
j_gene: TRBJ1-5
abundance: .
v_gene: TRBV28
CDR3aa: CATKGQIGFQPQHF
CDR3nt: TGTGCCACCAAGGGACAGATAGGTTTTCAGCCCCAGCATTTT

d_gene: .
j_gene: TRBJ2-7
abundance: few
v_gene: TRBV5-4
CDR3aa: CASSLGGRLSSYEQYF
CDR3nt: TGTGCCAGCAGCTTGGGGGGCCGACTCAGCTCCTACGAGCAGTACTTC

d_gene: .
j_gene: TRBJ1-1
abundance: .
v_gene: TRBV4-1
CDR3aa: CASSYDRSWPEAFF
CDR3nt: TGCGCCAGCAGTTATGACAGGTCATGGCCTGAAGCTTTCTTT

d_gene: TRBD1
j_gene: TRBJ2-1
abundance: few
v_gene: TRBV29-1
CDR3aa: CSVEGGTGSKNEQFF
CDR3nt: TGCAGCGTTGAAGGCGGGACAGGGAGTAAGAATGAGCAGTTCTTC

d_gene: TRBD1
j_gene: TRBJ2-4
abundance: .
v_gene: TRBV5-1
CDR3aa: CASSSGQARAKNIQYF
CDR3nt: TGCGCCAGCAGCTCGGGACAGGCAAGAGCCAAAAACATTCAGTACTTC

d_gene: TRBD1
j_gene: TRBJ1-1
abundance: .
v_gene: TRBV5-1
CDR3aa: CASSFSGTGLQNTEAFF
CDR3nt: TGCGCCAGCAGCTTTTCCGGGACAGGCCTTCAGAACACTGAAGCTTTCTTT

d_gene: .
j_gene: TRBJ2-5
abundance: few
v_gene: TRBV20-1
CDR3aa: CSARNQDAGSPETQYF
CDR3nt: TGCAGTGCTAGAAACCAAGATGCTGGGAGCCCAGAGACCCAGTACTTC

d_gene: TRBD2
j_gene: TRBJ2-3
abundance: few
v_gene: TRBV18
CDR3aa: CASSPPSGGATDTQYF
CDR3nt: TGTGCCAGCTCACCCCCCAGCGGGGGGGCCACAGATACGCAGTATTTT

d_gene: .
j_gene: TRBJ1-1
abundance: .
v_gene: TRBV14
CDR3aa: CASSRQQLNTEAFF
CDR3nt: TGTGCCAGCAGCCGACAGCAATTGAACACTGAAGCTTTCTTT

d_gene: .
j_gene: TRBJ1-5
abundance: .
v_gene: TRBV7-2
CDR3aa: CASSQDPGRGQPQHF
CDR3nt: TGTGCCAGCAGCCAAGACCCGGGACGAGGTCAGCCCCAGCATTTT

d_gene: .
j_gene: TRBJ2-7
abundance: many
v_gene: TRBV25-1
CDR3aa: CASSGNRGGTYEQYF
CDR3nt: TGTGCCAGCAGTGGAAACAGGGGAGGGACCTACGAGCAGTACTTC

d_gene: .
j_gene: TRBJ2-2
abundance: .
v_gene: TRBV28
CDR3aa: CASSFYMAPPNTGELFF
CDR3nt: TGTGCCAGCAGTTTTTATATGGCTCCTCCGAACACCGGGGAGCTGTTTTTT

d_gene: TRBD1
j_gene: TRBJ1-5
abundance: many
v_gene: TRBV28
CDR3aa: CASTLVGQGVQPQHF
CDR3nt: TGTGCCAGCACCTTAGTGGGACAGGGAGTCCAGCCCCAGCATTTT

d_gene: .
j_gene: TRBJ2-7
abundance: .
v_gene: TRBV20-1
CDR3aa: CSAKGVSEQYF
CDR3nt: TGCAGTGCCAAAGGGGTTTCCGAGCAGTACTTC

d_gene: .
j_gene: TRBJ2-1
abundance: .
v_gene: TRBV7-9
CDR3aa: CASSPTGLNEQFF
CDR3nt: TGTGCCAGCAGCCCCACTGGGCTCAATGAGCAGTTCTTC

d_gene: .
j_gene: TRBJ1-1
abundance: .
v_gene: TRBV5-1
CDR3aa: CASSLSPRAGTEAFF
CDR3nt: TGCGCCAGCAGCTTGTCCCCCAGGGCCGGTACTGAAGCTTTCTTT

d_gene: .
j_gene: TRBJ2-1
abundance: many
v_gene: TRBV3-1
CDR3aa: CASSQDRRGEQFF
CDR3nt: TGTGCCAGCAGCCAAGATCGGCGGGGTGAGCAGTTCTTC

d_gene: .
j_gene: TRBJ2-3
abundance: few
v_gene: TRBV2
CDR3aa: CASSLWGGASTDTQYF
CDR3nt: TGTGCCAGCAGCCTATGGGGGGGGGCCAGCACAGATACGCAGTATTTT

d_gene: .
j_gene: TRBJ2-3
abundance: .
v_gene: TRBV10-3
CDR3aa: CATALEETQYF
CDR3nt: TGTGCCACCGCCCTAGAGGAGACGCAGTATTTT

d_gene: TRBD2
j_gene: TRBJ2-7
abundance: few
v_gene: TRBV20-1
CDR3aa: CSASPGGAYEQYF
CDR3nt: TGCAGTGCTAGCCCGGGAGGGGCCTACGAGCAGTACTTC

d_gene: TRBD1
j_gene: TRBJ2-7
abundance: .
v_gene: TRBV29-1
CDR3aa: CSVEMIRQGGEQYF
CDR3nt: TGCAGCGTTGAAATGATCCGACAGGGGGGTGAGCAGTACTTC

d_gene: TRBD1
j_gene: TRBJ2-5
abundance: many
v_gene: TRBV4-2
CDR3aa: CASSQERDRQETQYF
CDR3nt: TGTGCCAGCAGCCAAGAAAGGGACAGGCAAGAGACCCAGTACTTC

d_gene: TRBD1
j_gene: TRBJ1-3
abundance: .
v_gene: TRBV4-1
CDR3aa: CASSQPGTANTIYF
CDR3nt: TGCGCCAGCAGCCAGCCCGGGACAGCAAACACCATATATTTT

d_gene: .
j_gene: TRBJ2-7
abundance: few
v_gene: TRBV14
CDR3aa: CASSHLKSYEQYF
CDR3nt: TGTGCCAGCAGCCACTTGAAGTCTTACGAGCAGTACTTC

d_gene: TRBD2
j_gene: TRBJ2-7
abundance: many
v_gene: TRBV6-5
CDR3aa: CASSSPSGSYEQYF
CDR3nt: TGTGCCAGCAGTTCTCCTAGCGGGTCCTACGAGCAGTACTTC

d_gene: TRBD1
j_gene: TRBJ2-1
abundance: few
v_gene: TRBV12-3/TRBV12-4
CDR3aa: CASSHRQGSGWDEQFF
CDR3nt: TGTGCCAGCAGCCATCGACAGGGCTCGGGTTGGGATGAGCAGTTCTTC

d_gene: TRBD2
j_gene: TRBJ2-5
abundance: .
v_gene: TRBV7-3
CDR3aa: CASSSTSGGQETQYF
CDR3nt: TGTGCCAGCAGCTCGACTAGCGGGGGCCAAGAGACCCAGTACTTC

d_gene: .
j_gene: TRBJ1-5
abundance: few
v_gene: TRBV24-1
CDR3aa: CATSDSNRVGNNQPQHF
CDR3nt: TGTGCCACCAGTGATTCCAACCGTGTGGGGAACAATCAGCCCCAGCATTTT

d_gene: TRBD2
j_gene: TRBJ2-1
abundance: few
v_gene: TRBV10-1
CDR3aa: CASSPGSGDYNEQFF
CDR3nt: TGCGCCAGCAGTCCGGGTAGCGGGGACTACAATGAGCAGTTCTTC

d_gene: .
j_gene: TRBJ2-7
abundance: .
v_gene: TRBV27
CDR3aa: CASSAWTVSYEQYF
CDR3nt: TGTGCCAGCAGTGCTTGGACAGTCTCCTACGAGCAGTACTTC

d_gene: .
j_gene: TRBJ1-2
abundance: .
v_gene: TRBV5-1
CDR3aa: CASSLGVQVANYGYTF
CDR3nt: TGCGCCAGCAGCTTGGGGGTACAGGTCGCTAACTATGGCTACACCTTC

d_gene: .
j_gene: TRBJ2-2
abundance: few
v_gene: TRBV3-1
CDR3aa: CASSPRYSNTGELFF
CDR3nt: TGTGCCAGCAGCCCAAGATACTCGAACACCGGGGAGCTGTTTTTT